The 7 T cell receptor beta chains in this list originate from one sample, sequenced in a study of CD8 T cells in Susac syndrome. A quantity of about 0.5 to 1 ug RNA underwent reverse transcription using random hexamers. TCRdb processed the immunoSEQ multiplex PCR reads anew with MiXCR; each CDR3 protein has one entry. The sample has 150,000 to 200,000 distinct CDR3 sequences, about 91% seen once. The sample comprised CD4+ T cells from PBMCs. Source of these receptors: a human donor in good health.

This clonotype came up a few times. This rearrangement joins TRBV5-4 to TRBJ2-2; D gene uncertain. Trimming removed 5 bases at V and 2 bases at J, with 7 bases between. CDR3 length: 13 residues. Germline V gene lookup returns CDR1 SGHNT and CDR2 YYREEE (reference sequence). Here the CDR3 DNA reads TGTGCCAGCAGTTTAGACAACACCGGGGAGCTGTTTTTT. It encodes CASSLDNTGELFF.

This chain links TRBV12-3 or TRBV12-4 with TRBJ1-2; D is uncertain. The CDR3 runs to 14 residues. The ends were cut back, 5 bases at V and 8 bases at J, with 18 bases in the middle. In DNA, the CDR3 is TGTGCCAGCAGTCCGCGTATGGATGTTGGCGGCTACACCTTC. Translating gives CASSPRMDVGGYTF.

The CDR3 nucleotides read TGTGCCAGCAGCTTAGCACTTGGAAACACCATATATTTT. This translates into CASSLALGNTIYF. This sequence joins TRBV7-2 and TRBJ1-3; D unclear. CDR1 and CDR2 (germline): SGHTA, FQGNSA. CDR3 length equals 13 residues. V was pared by 0 bases and J by 3 bases, with 3 bases between.

The chain combines TRBV5-1 with TRBJ2-2; TRBD1 aligns across 8 bases. V lost 0 bases to trimming and J lost 4 bases; unmatched junction nucleotides: 5. Germline values: CDR1 SGHRS, CDR2 YFSETQ. The CDR3 spans 16 residues. CDR3: CASSLAETGVTGELFF. The CDR3 region has the DNA TGCGCCAGCAGCTTGGCCGAGACAGGGGTCACCGGGGAGCTGTTTTTT.

As to this clonotype: A read error may account for a junction end that differs from germline. This sequence joins TRBV7-7 and TRBJ2-1; D might be TRBD2 (6 bases). The CDR3 is made up of 15 amino acids. The germline V gene has CDR1 SSHAT and CDR2 FNYEAQ (reference sequence). The CDR3 is CASSLGGPTAEEQFF. DNA for the CDR3: TGTGCTAGCAGCTTAGGAGGGCCCACGGCCGAGGAGCAGTTCTTC.

The chain has TRBV7-9 and TRBJ1-4; D unresolved. Germline loops: CDR1 SEHNR, CDR2 FQNEAQ (reference sequence). Trimming stripped 4 bases from V and 13 bases from J, with 19 bases between. The CDR3 runs to 14 residues. The chain's CDR3 is CASSSDGFTGRLFF. CDR3 DNA: TGTGCCAGCAGCTCGGACGGCTTCACTGGTCGACTGTTTTTT.

V and J are TRBV7-2 and TRBJ2-1, with D possibly being TRBD1 (6 bases). The CDR3 covers 14 residues. V was shortened by 2 bases and J by 6 bases, with 11 bases between the two germline ends. The V gene's germline CDR1 is SGHTA and CDR2 FQGNSA. This chain's CDR3 is CASSLFGGPNEQFF. In nucleotides, the CDR3 is TGTGCCAGCAGCTTATTTGGGGGCCCCAATGAGCAGTTCTTC. Drawing the rest from reference TRBV7-2 and TRBJ2-1, the complete variable domain is GAGVSQSPSNKVTEKGKDVELRCDPISGHTALYWYRQSLGQGLEFLIYFQGNSAPDKSGLPSDRFSAERTGGSVSTLTIQRTQQEDSAVYLCASSLFGGPNEQFFGPGTRLTVL.